This TCR beta chain was obtained from a study of blood T cell repertoires in COVID-19. Background on the study: Both acute and convalescent COVID-19 samples were obtained from the United States, Italy and Spain.

Original handling: Estimation of nucleated cell counts was performed using reference gene primer amplification. Libraries were prepared by immunoSEQ multiplex PCR; TCRdb keeps only in-frame clonotypes and omits some of them. The V and J calls and clone size come from that table; D and trimming were worked out from the DNA. The table shows 100,000 to 150,000 clones, with 70% to 90% occurring only once. CDR3 length: 14 residues. Germline CDR1 and CDR2: SQVTM and ANQGSEA. The trim removed 5 bases at V and 2 bases at J, leaving 7 bases unmatched. The receptor's source is a man aged 50 or older with acute or convalescent COVID-19. This chain uses TRBV29-1 with TRBJ2-5, with 8 bases matching TRBD1. The sample consisted of peripheral blood. CDR3 protein: CSVRGQGLQETQYF. The CDR3 nucleotides are TGCAGCGTTCGAGGACAGGGTTTACAAGAGACCCAGTACTTC.